This TCR beta chain was identified in a study of persistence of HIV-infected CD4 T cells. Overall study context: A couple of participants gave one leukapheresis sample; others gave up to roughly 180 mL blood repeatedly.

About this clone itself: Its antigen is still unknown.

Stimulation used around 10 ug/mL lysate from CMV-infected fibroblasts. Memory cells lacking CD40L and CD69 with high CD45RO were sorted. CD4+ T cell counts exceeded 400 cells/uL; CMV serology was positive. The V end was cut by 2 bases, the J end by 9 bases, with 8 bases between. The CDR3 is 13 residues long. The germline V gene encodes CDR1 SGHAT and CDR2 FQDESV (reference sequence). Sequencing used immunoSEQ version 4 in survey mode. Profiling relied on immunoSEQ multiplex PCR, and the TCRdb table lists in-frame clones only, not all of them. The sample holds tens of thousands of clones, about four fifths seen once.

The chain links TRBV11-1 to TRBJ1-6; D is unresolved. The material sequenced was CD4+ T cells sorted from PBMCs after roughly 17-hour stimulation, taken from a patient who received antiretroviral therapy. This receptor was taken from an adult man with HIV who was CMV-seropositive. DNA of the CDR3: TGTGCCAGCAGCTTAAATGTCGGTTCACCCCTCCACTTT. Encoded protein: CASSLNVGSPLHF.